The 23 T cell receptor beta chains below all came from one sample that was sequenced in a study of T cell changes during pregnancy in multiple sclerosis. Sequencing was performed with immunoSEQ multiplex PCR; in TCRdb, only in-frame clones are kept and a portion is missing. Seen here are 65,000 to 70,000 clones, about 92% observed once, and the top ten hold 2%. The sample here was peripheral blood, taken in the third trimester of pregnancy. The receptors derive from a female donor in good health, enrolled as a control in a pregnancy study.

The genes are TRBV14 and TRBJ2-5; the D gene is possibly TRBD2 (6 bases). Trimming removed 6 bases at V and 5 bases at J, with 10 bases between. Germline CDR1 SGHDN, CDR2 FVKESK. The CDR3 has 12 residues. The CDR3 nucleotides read TGTGCCAGCAGTCACAGCGGGGAGACCCAGTACTTC. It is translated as CASSHSGETQYF.

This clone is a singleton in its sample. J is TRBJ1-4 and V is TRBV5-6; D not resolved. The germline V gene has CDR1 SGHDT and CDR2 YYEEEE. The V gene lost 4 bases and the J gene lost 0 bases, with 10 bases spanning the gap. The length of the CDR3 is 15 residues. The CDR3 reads CASSPKQATNEKLFF. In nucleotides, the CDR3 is TGTGCCAGCAGCCCCAAGCAGGCAACTAATGAAAAACTGTTTTTT.

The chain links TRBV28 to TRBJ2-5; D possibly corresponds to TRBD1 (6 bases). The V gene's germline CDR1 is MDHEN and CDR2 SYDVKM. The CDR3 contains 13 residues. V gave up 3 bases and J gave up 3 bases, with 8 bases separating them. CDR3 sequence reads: CASSFGQKETQYF. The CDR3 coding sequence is TGTGCCAGCAGTTTCGGACAGAAAGAGACCCAGTACTTC.

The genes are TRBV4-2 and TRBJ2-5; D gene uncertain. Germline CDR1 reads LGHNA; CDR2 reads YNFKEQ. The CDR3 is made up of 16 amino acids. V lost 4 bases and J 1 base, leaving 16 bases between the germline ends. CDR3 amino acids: CASSPRRVGSQETQYF. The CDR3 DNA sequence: TGTGCCAGCAGCCCCCGCCGAGTCGGGTCCCAAGAGACCCAGTACTTC.

Written as DNA, the CDR3 is TGCGCCAGCAGCCTCGACGGGCGCGGGTTCGGCTACGAGCAGTACTTC. Its protein product is CASSLDGRGFGYEQYF. This chain links TRBV4-1 with TRBJ2-7; the D gene is possibly TRBD2 (5 bases). Trimming took off 4 bases at V and 3 bases at J, with 19 bases between the two ends. In germline, CDR1 is MGHRA, CDR2 YSYEKL. The CDR3 covers 16 residues.

The CDR3 loop reads CASSEGHFNTEAFF. CDR3 coding DNA: TGTGCCAGCAGCGAGGGACACTTTAACACTGAAGCTTTCTTT. The V gene is TRBV5-5, the J gene TRBJ1-1; tentative D call: TRBD1 (6 bases). Between the trimmed V and J ends, which lost 4 bases and 2 bases, there was a span of 12 bases. CDR1 SGHKS and CDR2 YYEKEE come from the germline V gene (reference sequence). This CDR3 has 14 amino acids.

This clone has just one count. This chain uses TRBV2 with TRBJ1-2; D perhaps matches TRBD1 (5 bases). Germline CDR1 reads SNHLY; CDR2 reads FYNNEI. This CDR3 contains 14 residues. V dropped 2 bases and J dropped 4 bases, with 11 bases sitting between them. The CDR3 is CASSESRGGYGYTF. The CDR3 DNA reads TGTGCCAGCAGTGAATCAAGGGGAGGCTATGGCTACACCTTC.

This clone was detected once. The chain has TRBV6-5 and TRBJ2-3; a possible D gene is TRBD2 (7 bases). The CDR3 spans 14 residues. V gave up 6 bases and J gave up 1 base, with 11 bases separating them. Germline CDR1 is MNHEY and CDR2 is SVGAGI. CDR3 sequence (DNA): TGTGCCAGCAGGGAGGGGGGGGGCACAGATACGCAGTATTTT. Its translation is CASREGGGTDTQYF.

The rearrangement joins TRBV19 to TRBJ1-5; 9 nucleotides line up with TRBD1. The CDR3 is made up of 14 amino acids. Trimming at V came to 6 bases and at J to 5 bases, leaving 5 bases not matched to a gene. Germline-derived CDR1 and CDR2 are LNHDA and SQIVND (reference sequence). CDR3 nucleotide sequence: TGTGCCAGTAGGCTCGGACAGGGGTATCAGCCCCAGCATTTT. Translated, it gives CASRLGQGYQPQHF. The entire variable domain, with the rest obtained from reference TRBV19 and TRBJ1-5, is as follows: DGGITQSPKYLFRKEGQNVTLSCEQNLNHDAMYWYRQDPGQGLRLIYYSQIVNDFQKGDIAEGYSVSREKKESFPLTVTSAQKNPTAFYLCASRLGQGYQPQHFGDGTRLSIL.

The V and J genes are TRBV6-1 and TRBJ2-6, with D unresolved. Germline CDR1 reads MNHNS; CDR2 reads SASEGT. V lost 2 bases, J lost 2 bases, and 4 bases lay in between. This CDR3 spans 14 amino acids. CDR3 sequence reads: CASSEQAGANVLTF. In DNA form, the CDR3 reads TGTGCCAGCAGTGAACAGGCTGGGGCCAACGTCCTGACTTTC.

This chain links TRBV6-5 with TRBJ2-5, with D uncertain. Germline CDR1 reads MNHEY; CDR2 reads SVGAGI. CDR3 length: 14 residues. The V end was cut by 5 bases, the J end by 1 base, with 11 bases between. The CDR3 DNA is TGTGCCAGCAGTCCCCTAGGTTCCCAAGAGACCCAGTACTTC. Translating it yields CASSPLGSQETQYF.

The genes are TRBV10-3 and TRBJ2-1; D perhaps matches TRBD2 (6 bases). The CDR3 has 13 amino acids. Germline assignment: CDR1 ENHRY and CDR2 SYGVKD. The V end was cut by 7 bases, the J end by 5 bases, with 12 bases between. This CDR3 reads CAIMASVNNEQFF. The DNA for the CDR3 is TGTGCCATCATGGCTAGCGTGAACAATGAGCAGTTCTTC.

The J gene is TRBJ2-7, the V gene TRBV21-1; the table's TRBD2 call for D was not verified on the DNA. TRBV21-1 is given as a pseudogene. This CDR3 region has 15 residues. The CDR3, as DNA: TGTGCCAGCAGCAAAGCCTCATCGTGCGGCTACGAGCAGTACTTC. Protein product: CASSKASSCGYEQYF.

This CDR3 is CASSGAGGSSSYNEQFF. CDR3 DNA sequence: TGTGCCAGCAGCGGAGCGGGGGGGTCCAGCTCCTACAATGAGCAGTTCTTC. This chain uses TRBV9 with TRBJ2-1; TRBD2 matches 10 bases. This CDR3 is 17 amino acids long. V shed 3 bases and J 0 bases; nucleotides not matched to a gene: 6. Germline V CDR1 and CDR2: SGDLS, YYNGEE.

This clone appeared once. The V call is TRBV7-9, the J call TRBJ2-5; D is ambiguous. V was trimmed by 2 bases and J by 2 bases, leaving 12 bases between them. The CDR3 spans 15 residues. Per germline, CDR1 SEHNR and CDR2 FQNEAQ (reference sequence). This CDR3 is CASSLMLGLQETQYF. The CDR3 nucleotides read TGTGCCAGCAGCTTAATGCTCGGGTTGCAAGAGACCCAGTACTTC.

CDR3 coding DNA: TGTGCCAGCAATTGGCCGGGACAGACCTACGAGCAGTACTTC. Translated, it gives CASNWPGQTYEQYF. The V and J genes are TRBV2 and TRBJ2-7; 7 bases map to TRBD1. Unmatched junction bases numbered 8, after V lost 7 bases and J lost 2 bases. CDR1 and CDR2 (germline): SNHLY, FYNNEI. The CDR3 sequence is 14 residues long.

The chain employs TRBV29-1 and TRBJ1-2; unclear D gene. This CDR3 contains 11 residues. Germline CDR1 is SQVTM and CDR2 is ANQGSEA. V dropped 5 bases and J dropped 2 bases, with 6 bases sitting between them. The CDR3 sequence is CSVLQNYGYTF. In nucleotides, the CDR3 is TGCAGCGTTCTCCAGAACTATGGCTACACCTTC.

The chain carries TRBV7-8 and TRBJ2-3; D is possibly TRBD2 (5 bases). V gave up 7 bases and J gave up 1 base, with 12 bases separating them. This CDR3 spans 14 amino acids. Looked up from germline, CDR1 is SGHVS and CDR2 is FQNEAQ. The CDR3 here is CASTSPGGTDTQYF. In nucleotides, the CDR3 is TGTGCCAGCACAAGCCCCGGGGGCACAGATACGCAGTATTTT.

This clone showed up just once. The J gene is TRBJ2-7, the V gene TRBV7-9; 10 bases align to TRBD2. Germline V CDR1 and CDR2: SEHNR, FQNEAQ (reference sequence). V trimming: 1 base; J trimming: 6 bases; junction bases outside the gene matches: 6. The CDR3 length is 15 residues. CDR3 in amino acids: CASSLGSGRWVEQYF. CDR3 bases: TGTGCCAGCAGCTTAGGTAGCGGGAGGTGGGTCGAGCAGTACTTC. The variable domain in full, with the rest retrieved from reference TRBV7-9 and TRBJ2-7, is DTGVSQNPRHKITKRGQNVTFRCDPISEHNRLYWYRQTLGQGPEFLTYFQNEAQLEKSRLLSDRFSAERPKGSFSTLEIQRTEQGDSAMYLCASSLGSGRWVEQYFGPGTRLTVT.

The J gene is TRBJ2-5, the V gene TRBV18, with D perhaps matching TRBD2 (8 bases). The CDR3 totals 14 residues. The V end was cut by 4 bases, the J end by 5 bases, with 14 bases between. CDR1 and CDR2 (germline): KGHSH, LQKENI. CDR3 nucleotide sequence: TGTGCCAGCTCACGGGGACAGCGGGAGGAGACCCAGTACTTC. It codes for CASSRGQREETQYF.

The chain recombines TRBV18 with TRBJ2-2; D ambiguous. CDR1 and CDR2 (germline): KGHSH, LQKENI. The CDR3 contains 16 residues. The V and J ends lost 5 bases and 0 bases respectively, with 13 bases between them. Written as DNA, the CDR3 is TGTGCCAGCTCAGCGAGTAAAGCCGCGAACACCGGGGAGCTGTTTTTT. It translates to CASSASKAANTGELFF.

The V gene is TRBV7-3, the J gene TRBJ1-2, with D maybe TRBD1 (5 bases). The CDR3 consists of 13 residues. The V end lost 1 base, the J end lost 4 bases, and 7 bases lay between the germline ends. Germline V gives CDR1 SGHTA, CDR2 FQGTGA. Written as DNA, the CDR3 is TGTGCCAGCAGCTTAAGTGGGGCCTATGGCTACACCTTC. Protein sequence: CASSLSGAYGYTF.

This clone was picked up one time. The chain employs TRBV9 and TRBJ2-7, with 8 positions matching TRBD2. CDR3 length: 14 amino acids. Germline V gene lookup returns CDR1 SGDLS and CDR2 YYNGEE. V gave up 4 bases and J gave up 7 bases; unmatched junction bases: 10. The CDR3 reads CASSSKRETGEQYF. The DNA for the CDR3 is TGTGCCAGCAGCTCGAAGCGGGAGACCGGTGAGCAGTACTTC.